The 29 T cell receptor beta chains presented below share a single source sample, sequenced in a study of blood T cell repertoires in COVID-19. Some clones are missing from TCRdb's copy, which holds only in-frame ones; the method was immunoSEQ multiplex PCR. Found here are approximately 200,000 clones, about 87% of them singletons; the top ten hold less than 1.5%. The sequenced sample consisted of PBMCs or T cells enriched from blood (not recorded which). These receptors came from a young man who had recovered from COVID-19.

The chain couples TRBV19 to TRBJ2-2; 11 positions match TRBD2. CDR3 length equals 16 residues. The trim removed 5 bases at V and 5 bases at J, leaving 7 bases unmatched. Germline loops: CDR1 LNHDA, CDR2 SQIVND (reference sequence). CDR3 residues: CASSSQASGRTGELFF. The CDR3 DNA reads TGTGCCAGTAGTTCCCAAGCTAGCGGGAGGACCGGGGAGCTGTTTTTT.

This rearrangement joins TRBV6-5 to TRBJ1-2; D is uncertain. CDR3 length: 12 residues. The ends were cut back, 4 bases at V and 2 bases at J, with 5 bases in the middle. Germline V gene lookup returns CDR1 MNHEY and CDR2 SVGAGI. In nucleotides, the CDR3 is TGTGCCAGCAGTTCGGGGAACTATGGCTACACCTTC. Translating gives CASSSGNYGYTF.

This chain connects TRBV24-1 to TRBJ1-1, with D possibly being TRBD1 (5 bases). Germline-derived CDR1 and CDR2 are KGHDR and SFDVKD. V lost 6 bases to trimming and J lost 0 bases, with 7 bases between them. The CDR3 has 13 residues. The CDR3 reads CATSKGLNTEAFF. DNA of the CDR3: TGTGCCACCAGTAAGGGGTTGAACACTGAAGCTTTCTTT.

The chain employs TRBV11-2 and TRBJ2-4, with TRBD2 identical over 7 bases. Per the germline V gene, CDR1 is SGHAT and CDR2 is FQNNGV. This CDR3 has 17 amino acids. V lost 0 bases, J lost 0 bases, and 5 bases stayed unmatched. The CDR3, as DNA: TGTGCCAGCAGCTTAGATCGGGGAGGGCAAGCCAAAAACATTCAGTACTTC. This gives the protein CASSLDRGGQAKNIQYF.

J is TRBJ2-1 and V is TRBV5-4, with a weak D call TRBD1 (6 bases). The V gene lost 0 bases and the J gene lost 10 bases, with 20 bases spanning the gap. There are 16 residues in the CDR3. The germline V gene has CDR1 SGHNT and CDR2 YYREEE (reference sequence). This chain's CDR3 is CASSLGRAGAVQEQFF. CDR3 DNA sequence: TGTGCCAGCAGCTTGGGCCGGGCAGGGGCCGTTCAAGAGCAGTTCTTC.

The V gene is TRBV7-2, the J gene TRBJ2-2; 12 bases are a match to TRBD2. The length of the CDR3 is 16 residues. The V segment lost 5 bases and the J segment 6 bases; nucleotides outside the gene matches: 7. Per germline, CDR1 SGHTA and CDR2 FQGNSA. CDR3: CASSPRTSGVSGELFF. The CDR3 DNA is TGTGCCAGCAGCCCTAGGACTAGCGGGGTATCCGGGGAGCTGTTTTTT.

V and J are TRBV7-9 and TRBJ1-1; TRBD1 is a possible D gene (6 bases). Per germline, CDR1 SEHNR and CDR2 FQNEAQ (reference sequence). V was shortened by 3 bases and J by 4 bases, with 12 bases between the two germline ends. This CDR3 spans 14 amino acids. The CDR3 sequence is CASSFNRVGTEAFF. CDR3 sequence (DNA): TGTGCCAGCAGCTTTAACAGGGTGGGCACTGAAGCTTTCTTT.

J is TRBJ2-7 and V is TRBV19; 8 bases fit TRBD1. Germline loops: CDR1 LNHDA, CDR2 SQIVND (reference sequence). The V and J ends lost 5 bases and 2 bases, in that order; junction bases with no gene match: 8. CDR3 length: 15 amino acids. CDR3 DNA: TGTGCCAGTAGTGTCCAGGGGGCTCTTCCCTACGAGCAGTACTTC. This gives the protein CASSVQGALPYEQYF. Complete variable domain (other parts from reference TRBV19 and TRBJ2-7): DGGITQSPKYLFRKEGQNVTLSCEQNLNHDAMYWYRQDPGQGLRLIYYSQIVNDFQKGDIAEGYSVSREKKESFPLTVTSAQKNPTAFYLCASSVQGALPYEQYFGPGTRLTVT.

The chain links TRBV9 to TRBJ2-7, with 9 bases aligning to TRBD2. The germline V gene has CDR1 SGDLS and CDR2 YYNGEE. J lost 2 bases, V lost 0 bases, and 3 bases had no gene match. The CDR3 has 15 amino acids. CDR3 nucleotides: TGTGCCAGCAGCGTAGGGGGGACTAGCACCTACGAGCAGTACTTC. As protein: CASSVGGTSTYEQYF.

This sequence joins TRBV11-2 and TRBJ2-2; 10 nucleotides align to TRBD2. The CDR3 spans 18 residues. Trimming took 1 base from V and 2 from J; bases not matched to a gene: 7. Germline V gene lookup returns CDR1 SGHAT and CDR2 FQNNGV. CDR3 loop: CASSLGDRLAGNTGELFF. CDR3 nucleotides: TGTGCCAGCAGCTTAGGGGACAGACTAGCGGGCAACACCGGGGAGCTGTTTTTT.

The chain is built from TRBV9 and TRBJ1-2; possible D gene TRBD1, 6 bases. V shed 4 bases and J shed 3 bases, with 19 bases lying between them. The CDR3 loop spans 16 amino acids. Germline CDR1 SGDLS, CDR2 YYNGEE. CDR3 DNA: TGTGCCAGCAGCCTTTACCCTTCGACAGGCGACTATGGCTACACCTTC. Its translation: CASSLYPSTGDYGYTF.

The chain links TRBV7-6 to TRBJ2-5; TRBD2 is a possible D gene (7 bases). The germline CDR1 and CDR2 sequences are SGHVS and FNYEAQ. The CDR3 contains 13 residues. Deletions cut 5 bases from V and 10 bases from J, with 17 bases between. The CDR3 DNA is TGTGCCAGCAGCCAAACAGAGGGGGGGGTCCAGTACTTC. As protein: CASSQTEGGVQYF.

The chain recombines TRBV14 with TRBJ2-3, with unresolved D. The germline V and J ends were trimmed by 5 bases and 2 bases, with 5 bases remaining between them. Germline assignment: CDR1 SGHDN and CDR2 FVKESK. The CDR3 spans 12 residues. The CDR3: CASSFITDTQYF. CDR3 bases: TGTGCCAGCAGCTTTATCACAGATACGCAGTATTTT.

The CDR3 sequence: CASSPTSGRAAGELFF. CDR3 sequence (DNA): TGCGCCAGCAGCCCTACTAGCGGGAGGGCGGCCGGGGAGCTGTTTTTT. The chain uses TRBV4-1 and TRBJ2-2; 13 bases match TRBD2. The CDR3 spans 16 residues. Germline V CDR1 and CDR2: MGHRA, YSYEKL. V was clipped by 4 bases and J by 6 bases; unmatched bases: 5.

V is TRBV6-1 and J is TRBJ1-3; D perhaps matches TRBD1 (6 bases). V was shortened by 1 base and J by 0 bases, with 10 bases between the two germline ends. Germline CDR1 and CDR2: MNHNS and SASEGT. The CDR3 spans 16 residues. CDR3 residues: CASSEGTVFSGNTIYF. The CDR3 region has the DNA TGTGCCAGCAGTGAAGGGACAGTATTCTCTGGAAACACCATATATTTT.

This clone has only a few counts. J is TRBJ1-6 and V is TRBV7-6; D unclear. The CDR3 has 17 amino acids. Trimming removed 0 bases at V and 7 bases at J, with 16 bases between. The germline V gene encodes CDR1 SGHVS and CDR2 FNYEAQ. The CDR3 DNA is TGTGCCAGCAGCTTAGCGGAGGTTCCCAGACCAAATTCACCCCTCCACTTT. Translating it yields CASSLAEVPRPNSPLHF.

The V gene is TRBV7-2, the J gene TRBJ1-1; 7 bases are shared with TRBD1. Unmatched junction bases numbered 2, after V lost 4 bases and J lost 0 bases. The CDR3 spans 14 residues. Germline V lookup: CDR1 SGHTA, CDR2 FQGNSA. The CDR3 reads CASSSQGVNTEAFF. In nucleotides, the CDR3 is TGTGCCAGCAGCTCGCAGGGGGTGAACACTGAAGCTTTCTTT.

The chain recombines TRBV9 with TRBJ2-2; D is ambiguous. Trimming pared 3 bases from V and 7 bases from J, leaving 7 bases between. The CDR3 loop spans 12 amino acids. Germline values: CDR1 SGDLS, CDR2 YYNGEE. This chain's CDR3 is CASSETGGELFF. The CDR3 DNA reads TGTGCCAGCAGCGAAACTGGCGGGGAGCTGTTTTTT. The full variable domain, completed using reference TRBV9 and TRBJ2-2, is DSGVTQTPKHLITATGQRVTLRCSPRSGDLSVYWYQQSLDQGLQFLIQYYNGEERAKGNILERFSAQQFPDLHSELNLSSLELGDSALYFCASSETGGELFFGEGSRLTVL.

This clone was detected only once. The chain has TRBV28 and TRBJ2-7, with 9 bases identical to TRBD2. Germline V gives CDR1 MDHEN, CDR2 SYDVKM. The trim removed 6 bases at V and 2 bases at J, leaving 11 bases unmatched. CDR3 size: 16 residues. CDR3 sequence (DNA): TGTGCCAGCAGGCCGAAGAAGCGGGAGGTCACCTACGAGCAGTACTTC. This encodes CASRPKKREVTYEQYF.

The chain employs TRBV12-3 or TRBV12-4 and TRBJ2-7; D is ambiguous. Trimming stripped 3 bases from V and 8 bases from J, with 8 bases between. This CDR3 spans 11 amino acids. The CDR3 nucleotides read TGTGCCAGCAGTTTTTTAGAGAAGCAGTACTTC. This codes for CASSFLEKQYF.

The rearrangement links TRBV7-9 to TRBJ2-1; 12 bases align to TRBD1. V was pared by 0 bases and J by 1 base, with 4 bases of the junction left unmatched. The CDR3 is made up of 18 amino acids. Germline V gene data show CDR1 as SEHNR and CDR2 as FQNEAQ (reference sequence). In DNA, the CDR3 is TGTGCCAGCAGCTTAGCCGGGACAGGGGGCGCGTCCTACAATGAGCAGTTCTTC. As protein: CASSLAGTGGASYNEQFF. Full variable domain (rest looked up from reference TRBV7-9 and TRBJ2-1): DTGVSQNPRHKITKRGQNVTFRCDPISEHNRLYWYRQTLGQGPEFLTYFQNEAQLEKSRLLSDRFSAERPKGSFSTLEIQRTEQGDSAMYLCASSLAGTGGASYNEQFFGPGTRLTVL.

The genes are TRBV18 and TRBJ2-4, with D perhaps matching TRBD2 (6 bases). The CDR3 extends over 17 amino acids. Per the germline V gene, CDR1 is KGHSH and CDR2 is LQKENI. The V gene lost 2 bases and the J gene lost 0 bases, with 14 bases spanning the gap. This CDR3 is CASSPVAGTGAKNIQYF. For the CDR3, the DNA is TGTGCCAGCTCACCAGTCGCGGGAACGGGAGCCAAAAACATTCAGTACTTC.

The V gene is TRBV6-1, the J gene TRBJ2-3; perhaps TRBD1 as D (6 bases). V was cut by 2 bases and J by 3 bases, with 12 bases left in between. Germline V lookup: CDR1 MNHNS, CDR2 SASEGT. The CDR3 runs 15 residues. The CDR3 region is CASSERWGQTDTQYF. The CDR3 DNA is TGTGCCAGCAGTGAAAGGTGGGGGCAAACAGATACGCAGTATTTT.

This clone was detected only once. The chain carries TRBV25-1 and TRBJ1-6; D gene unclear. The CDR3 has 15 residues. CDR1 and CDR2 from the germline V gene are MGHDK and SYGVNS. V was clipped by 3 bases and J by 5 bases, with 11 bases between them. The CDR3 DNA sequence: TGTGCCAGCAGTGACAGGAATACGAATAATTCACCCCTCCACTTT. It specifies CASSDRNTNNSPLHF.

CDR3 bases: TGTGCCAGCAGCCAACTCGGGACAGGGGGCTACACCTTC. Translating gives CASSQLGTGGYTF. The gene calls are TRBV3-1 (or the pseudogene TRBV3-2) and TRBJ1-2; 9 bases are a match to TRBD1. Per germline, CDR1 LGHDT and CDR2 YNNKEL (reference sequence). With V trimmed by 2 bases and J by 8 bases, 3 bases remained unmatched. The CDR3 is 13 amino acids.

The V gene is TRBV27, the J gene TRBJ1-3; 9 bases map to TRBD1. Per the germline V gene, CDR1 is MNHEY and CDR2 is SMNVEV (reference sequence). The junction had 0 bases not matched to a gene; V was cut back by 0 bases and J by 0 bases. This CDR3 has 16 residues. The CDR3 DNA sequence: TGTGCCAGCAGTTTATCGGGACAGGGCTCTGGAAACACCATATATTTT. It translates to CASSLSGQGSGNTIYF.

The CDR3 nucleotides are TGTGCCAGCAGCCAAACAGGGAACTATGGCTACACCTTC. Translation: CASSQTGNYGYTF. The rearrangement joins TRBV3-1 (or the pseudogene TRBV3-2) to TRBJ1-2; TRBD1 is a possible D gene (6 bases). The CDR3 runs 13 residues. Germline CDR1 is LGHDT and CDR2 is YNNKEL (reference sequence). Trimming removed 2 bases at V and 2 bases at J, with 6 bases between.

The chain has TRBV6-1 and TRBJ2-1; no firm D call. Trimming left V 3 bases short and J 8 bases short, with 8 bases between. The CDR3 loop spans 12 amino acids. Germline V gene lookup returns CDR1 MNHNS and CDR2 SASEGT. CDR3 nucleotide sequence: TGTGCCAGCAGTGATAGTGTCTATGAGCAGTTCTTC. It codes for CASSDSVYEQFF.

The chain links TRBV30 to TRBJ1-1; the D is unclear. The CDR3 totals 12 residues. Germline CDR1 and CDR2: GTSNPN and SVGIG (reference sequence). Trimming pared 2 bases from V and 8 bases from J, leaving 12 bases between. CDR3 region: CAWSLDDQEAFF. The CDR3 DNA reads as TGTGCCTGGAGTCTAGACGATCAAGAAGCTTTCTTT.